The present T cell receptor (beta chain) was sequenced within a study of T cells in Graves' hyperthyroidism and ophthalmopathy. Study outcomes and limitations: Most expanded thyroid clonotypes above 0.001 also appeared in blood. In simple terms, a model built on 13 V-J features told ophthalmopathy apart from stable hyperthyroidism.

CDR3 length equals 15 residues. V lost 3 bases, J lost 3 bases, and 14 bases lay in between. The germline V gene has CDR1 SGHTA and CDR2 FQGNSA. Absence of ophthalmopathy progression within 18 months defined stable Graves' hyperthyroidism. This clonotype was counted at least ten times. Its target is not known. Amplification targeted TCR beta CDR3 regions from RNA transcripts. First-round RT-PCR targeting the TCR CDR3 was performed with the HTBI primer set. TCRdb reprocessed the multiplex PCR reads with MiXCR, giving one entry per CDR3 protein. The table shows approximately 380,000 distinct CDR3 sequences, with about 19% occurring only once.

The sequence was collected from a woman between 18 and 30 years old with Graves' hyperthyroidism. The chain is built from TRBV7-2 and TRBJ2-5; tentative D call: TRBD2 (7 bases). Source material: blood. The CDR3 loop is CASSLGGGHKETQYF. CDR3 DNA: TGTGCCAGCAGCTTGGGCGGGGGACACAAAGAGACCCAGTACTTC.